Below are 7 T cell receptor beta chains sequenced from a single sample in a study of cytomegalovirus exposure and HLA in healthy donors. PCR used 60 Vbeta primers and 13 Jbeta primers. TCRdb's table, derived via immunoSEQ multiplex PCR, lists solely in-frame clones and lacks some. This table has approximately 84,000 clones, roughly 70% appearing once. Sequenced: PBMCs. The origin of the receptors is a man between 35 and 55 years old in good health and CMV-seropositive.

CDR3 loop: CASSFTSGSGEQYF. CDR3 coding DNA: TGTGCCAGCAGCTTCACTAGCGGGAGTGGTGAGCAGTACTTC. V usage is TRBV27 and J usage is TRBJ2-5, with 11 bases that match TRBD2. Germline CDR1 reads MNHEY; CDR2 reads SMNVEV (reference sequence). V lost 6 bases and J lost 11; bases outside the gene matches: 11. The CDR3 is 14 residues long.

J is TRBJ2-2 and V is TRBV6-5; TRBD2 aligns across 10 bases. This CDR3 has 15 amino acids. Unmatched junction bases numbered 6, after V lost 6 bases and J lost 5 bases. Germline values: CDR1 MNHEY, CDR2 SVGAGI. CDR3 in DNA: TGTGCCAGCAGGGGAGCGGGGGGGGATACCGGGGAGCTGTTTTTT. Its protein product is CASRGAGGDTGELFF.

The rearrangement uses TRBV15 and TRBJ2-2; D gene ambiguous. The ends were cut back, 4 bases at V and 6 bases at J, with 12 bases in the middle. The CDR3 extends over 14 amino acids. Per the germline V gene, CDR1 is LNHNV and CDR2 is YYDKDF (reference sequence). CDR3 residues: CATSNMAPAGELFF. The CDR3 nucleotides read TGTGCCACCAGCAACATGGCCCCCGCCGGGGAGCTGTTTTTT.

The chain employs TRBV28 and TRBJ2-1, with TRBD1 matching 9 bases. The CDR3 covers 14 residues. The germline V gene has CDR1 MDHEN and CDR2 SYDVKM. V lost 7 bases and J lost 6; bases outside the gene matches: 7. The CDR3 protein is CASIRDRVINEQFF. CDR3 nucleotides: TGTGCCAGCATAAGGGACAGGGTTATCAATGAGCAGTTCTTC.

V is TRBV2 and J is TRBJ1-2, with no clear D. The V gene lost 5 bases and the J gene lost 8 bases, with 9 bases spanning the gap. The length of the CDR3 is 11 residues. CDR1 is SNHLY, CDR2 FYNNEI, per germline. For the CDR3, the DNA is TGTGCCAGCAGTTATACAGCCGGCTACACCTTC. Its protein is CASSYTAGYTF.

This clone was picked up one time. The CDR3 coding sequence is TGTGCCAGCAGTTTCGGGGAAGCCTACGAGCAGTACTTC. The encoded protein is CASSFGEAYEQYF. The chain is built from TRBV28 and TRBJ2-7, with a weak D call TRBD2 (5 bases). Germline assignment: CDR1 MDHEN and CDR2 SYDVKM. There are 13 residues in the CDR3. V lost 3 bases, J lost 2 bases, and 8 bases lay in between. The full variable domain, its missing parts supplied by reference TRBV28 and TRBJ2-7, is DVKVTQSSRYLVKRTGEKVFLECVQDMDHENMFWYRQDPGLGLRLIYFSYDVKMKEKGDIPEGYSVSREKKERFSLILESASTNQTSMYLCASSFGEAYEQYFGPGTRLTVT.

The V and J genes are TRBV5-1 and TRBJ2-3; 7 bases are shared with TRBD1. The germline V gene has CDR1 SGHRS and CDR2 YFSETQ. V shed 0 bases and J 0 bases; nucleotides not matched to a gene: 7. The CDR3 has 17 amino acids. The CDR3 DNA reads TGCGCCAGCAGCTTGGGAACAGGGGTGACTAGCACAGATACGCAGTATTTT. Translated, it gives CASSLGTGVTSTDTQYF.